This TCR beta chain was sequenced for a study of T cell repertoires in cytomegalovirus infection. Germline loops: CDR1 SGDLS, CDR2 YYNGEE. The CDR3 has 19 residues. Trimming removed 4 bases from V and 0 bases from J, with 20 bases in between. To note about this clonotype: Its antigen is not known.

In TCRdb, the reads were re-called with MiXCR into one record per CDR3 protein. Of a few hundred thousand distinct CDR3 sequences listed, 30% to 40% are singletons. The V and J genes are TRBV9 and TRBJ2-6; a weak D match, TRBD2 (6 bases). The origin of this receptor is a human donor in good health (CMV status not recorded). Some clones in this sample may be carry-over from other donors' samples. The sequenced sample was cultured PBMCs, obtained from culture after CMV antigen stimulation. Here the CDR3 reads CASSPGFGGFLSGANVLTF. CDR3 sequence (DNA): TGTGCCAGCAGCCCGGGATTTGGGGGGTTTCTCTCTGGGGCCAACGTCCTGACTTTC.